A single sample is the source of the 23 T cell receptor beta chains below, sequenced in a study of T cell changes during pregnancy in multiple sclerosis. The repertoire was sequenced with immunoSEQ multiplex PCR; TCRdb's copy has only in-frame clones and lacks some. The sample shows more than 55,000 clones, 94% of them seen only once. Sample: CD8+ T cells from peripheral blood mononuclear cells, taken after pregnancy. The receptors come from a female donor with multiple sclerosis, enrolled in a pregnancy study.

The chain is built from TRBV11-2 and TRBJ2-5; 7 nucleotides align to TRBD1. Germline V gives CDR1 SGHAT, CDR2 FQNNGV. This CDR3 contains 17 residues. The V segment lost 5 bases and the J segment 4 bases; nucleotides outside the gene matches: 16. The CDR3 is CASSPPLDRAFAETQYF. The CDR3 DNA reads TGTGCCAGCAGCCCGCCTCTCGACAGGGCCTTCGCAGAGACCCAGTACTTC.

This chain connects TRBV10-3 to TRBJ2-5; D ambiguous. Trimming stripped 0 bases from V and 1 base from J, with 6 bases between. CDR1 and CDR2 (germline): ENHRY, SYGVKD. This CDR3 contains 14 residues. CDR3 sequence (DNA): TGTGCCATCAGTGAGTCGAAGAGCCAAGAGACCCAGTACTTC. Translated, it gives CAISESKSQETQYF.

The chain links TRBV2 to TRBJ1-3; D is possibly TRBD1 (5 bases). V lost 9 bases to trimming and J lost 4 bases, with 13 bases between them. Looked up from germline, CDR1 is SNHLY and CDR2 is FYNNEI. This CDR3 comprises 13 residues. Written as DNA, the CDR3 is TGTGCCAGACAAAAGGACAAGGGAAACACCATATATTTT. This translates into CARQKDKGNTIYF. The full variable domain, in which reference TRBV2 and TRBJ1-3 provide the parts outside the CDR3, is EPEVTQTPSHQVTQMGQEVILRCVPISNHLYFYWYRQILGQKVEFLVSFYNNEISEKSEIFDDQFSVERPDGSNFTLKIRSTKLEDSAMYFCARQKDKGNTIYFGEGSWLTVV.

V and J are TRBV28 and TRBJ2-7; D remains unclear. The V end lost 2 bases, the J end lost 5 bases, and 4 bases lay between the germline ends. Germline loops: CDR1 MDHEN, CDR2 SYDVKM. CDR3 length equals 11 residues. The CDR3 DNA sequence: TGTGCCAGCAGTTTAGAGGACGAGCAGTACTTC. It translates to CASSLEDEQYF.

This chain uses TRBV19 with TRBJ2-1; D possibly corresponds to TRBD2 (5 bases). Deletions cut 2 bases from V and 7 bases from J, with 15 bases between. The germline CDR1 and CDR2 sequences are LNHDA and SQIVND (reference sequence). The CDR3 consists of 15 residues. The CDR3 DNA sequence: TGTGCCAGTAGTATAAGCTCCCCGAGGGTGAATGAGCAGTTCTTC. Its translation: CASSISSPRVNEQFF.

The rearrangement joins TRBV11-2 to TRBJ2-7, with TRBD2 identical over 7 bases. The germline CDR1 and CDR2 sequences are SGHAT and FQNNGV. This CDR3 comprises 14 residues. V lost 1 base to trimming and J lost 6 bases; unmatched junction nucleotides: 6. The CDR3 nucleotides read TGTGCCAGCAGCTTAGGAGCGGGGCTTGGCGAGCAGTACTTC. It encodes CASSLGAGLGEQYF.

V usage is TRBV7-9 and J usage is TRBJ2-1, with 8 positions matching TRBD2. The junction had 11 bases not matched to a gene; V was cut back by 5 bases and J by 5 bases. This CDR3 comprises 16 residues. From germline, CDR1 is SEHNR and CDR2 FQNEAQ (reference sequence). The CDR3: CASSALAGGAHNEQFF. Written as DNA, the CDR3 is TGTGCCAGCAGCGCCCTAGCGGGTGGGGCCCACAATGAGCAGTTCTTC. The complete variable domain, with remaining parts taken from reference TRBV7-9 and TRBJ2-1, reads DTGVSQNPRHKITKRGQNVTFRCDPISEHNRLYWYRQTLGQGPEFLTYFQNEAQLEKSRLLSDRFSAERPKGSFSTLEIQRTEQGDSAMYLCASSALAGGAHNEQFFGPGTRLTVL.

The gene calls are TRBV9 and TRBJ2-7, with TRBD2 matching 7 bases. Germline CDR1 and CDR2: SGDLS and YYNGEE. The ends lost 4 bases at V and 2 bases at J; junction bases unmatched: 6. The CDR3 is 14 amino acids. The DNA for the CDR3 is TGTGCCAGCAGCACCAGGGACTACCCCTACGAGCAGTACTTC. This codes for CASSTRDYPYEQYF.

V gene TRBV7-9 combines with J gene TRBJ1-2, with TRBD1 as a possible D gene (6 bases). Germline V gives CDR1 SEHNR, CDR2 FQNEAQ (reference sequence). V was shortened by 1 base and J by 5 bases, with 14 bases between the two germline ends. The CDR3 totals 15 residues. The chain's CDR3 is CASSLGVQGMYGYTF. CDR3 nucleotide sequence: TGTGCCAGCAGCTTAGGAGTACAGGGAATGTATGGCTACACCTTC.

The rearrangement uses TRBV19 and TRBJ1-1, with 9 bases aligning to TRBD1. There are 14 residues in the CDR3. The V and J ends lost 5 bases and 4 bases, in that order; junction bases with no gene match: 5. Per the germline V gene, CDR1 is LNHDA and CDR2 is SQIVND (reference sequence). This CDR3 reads CASSLGTGFTEAFF. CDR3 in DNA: TGTGCCAGTAGTCTTGGGACAGGGTTCACTGAAGCTTTCTTT. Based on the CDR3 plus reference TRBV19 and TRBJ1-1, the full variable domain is DGGITQSPKYLFRKEGQNVTLSCEQNLNHDAMYWYRQDPGQGLRLIYYSQIVNDFQKGDIAEGYSVSREKKESFPLTVTSAQKNPTAFYLCASSLGTGFTEAFFGQGTRLTVV.

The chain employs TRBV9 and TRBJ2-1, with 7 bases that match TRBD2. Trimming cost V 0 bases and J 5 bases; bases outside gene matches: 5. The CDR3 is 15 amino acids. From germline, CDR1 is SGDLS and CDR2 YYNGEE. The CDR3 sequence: CASSVGGSSHNEQFF. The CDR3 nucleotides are TGTGCCAGCAGCGTAGGCGGGAGTTCCCACAATGAGCAGTTCTTC.

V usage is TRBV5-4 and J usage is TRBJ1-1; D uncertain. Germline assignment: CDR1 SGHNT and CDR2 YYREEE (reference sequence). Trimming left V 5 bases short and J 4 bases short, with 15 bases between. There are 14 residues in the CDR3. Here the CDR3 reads CASSFNPGGTEAFF. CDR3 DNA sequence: TGTGCCAGCAGTTTTAACCCGGGAGGCACTGAAGCTTTCTTT.

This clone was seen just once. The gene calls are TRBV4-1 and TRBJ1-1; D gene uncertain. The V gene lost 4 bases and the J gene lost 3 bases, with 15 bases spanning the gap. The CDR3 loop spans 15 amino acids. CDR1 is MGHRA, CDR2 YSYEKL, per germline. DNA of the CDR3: TGCGCCAGCAGCCGACCGGAGGATGATTACACTGAAGCTTTCTTT. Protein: CASSRPEDDYTEAFF.

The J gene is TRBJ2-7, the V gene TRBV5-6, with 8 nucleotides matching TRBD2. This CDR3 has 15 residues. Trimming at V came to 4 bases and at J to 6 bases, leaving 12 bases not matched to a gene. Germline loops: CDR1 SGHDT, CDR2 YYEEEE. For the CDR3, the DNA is TGTGCCAGCAGCCTTGGTTTTAGCGGGAATGGCGAGCAGTACTTC. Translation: CASSLGFSGNGEQYF. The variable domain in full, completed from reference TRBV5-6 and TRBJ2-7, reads DAGVTQSPTHLIKTRGQQVTLRCSPKSGHDTVSWYQQALGQGPQFIFQYYEEEERQRGNFPDRFSGHQFPNYSSELNVNALLLGDSALYLCASSLGFSGNGEQYFGPGTRLTVT.

CDR3 region: CASFRTSVTETQYF. CDR3 nucleotides: TGTGCCAGTTTCAGGACTAGCGTCACGGAGACCCAGTACTTC. The chain has TRBV6-1 and TRBJ2-5, with 9 bases fitting TRBD2. Per the germline V gene, CDR1 is MNHNS and CDR2 is SASEGT. The J segment lost 5 bases and the V segment lost 9 bases, leaving 10 bases of the junction unmatched. CDR3 length: 14 residues.

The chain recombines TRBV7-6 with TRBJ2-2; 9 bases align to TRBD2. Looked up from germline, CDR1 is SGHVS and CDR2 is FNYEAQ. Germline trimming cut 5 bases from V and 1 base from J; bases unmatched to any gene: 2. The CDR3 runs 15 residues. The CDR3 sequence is CASSRLAENTGELFF. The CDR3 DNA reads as TGTGCCAGCAGCCGACTAGCGGAGAACACCGGGGAGCTGTTTTTT.

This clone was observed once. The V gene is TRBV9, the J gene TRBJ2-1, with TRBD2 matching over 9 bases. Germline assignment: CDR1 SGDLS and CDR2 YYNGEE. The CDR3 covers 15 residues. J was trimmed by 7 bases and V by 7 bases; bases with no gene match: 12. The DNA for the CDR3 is TGTGCCAGCGCCTACGAAGCGGGAGGACTTAATGAGCAGTTCTTC. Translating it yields CASAYEAGGLNEQFF. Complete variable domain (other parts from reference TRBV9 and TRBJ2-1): DSGVTQTPKHLITATGQRVTLRCSPRSGDLSVYWYQQSLDQGLQFLIQYYNGEERAKGNILERFSAQQFPDLHSELNLSSLELGDSALYFCASAYEAGGLNEQFFGPGTRLTVL.

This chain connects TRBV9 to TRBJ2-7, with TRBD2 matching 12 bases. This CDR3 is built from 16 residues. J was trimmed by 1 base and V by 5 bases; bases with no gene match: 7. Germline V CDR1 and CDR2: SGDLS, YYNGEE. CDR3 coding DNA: TGTGCCAGCAGTTACGGGACTAGCGGGCTATCCTACGAGCAGTACTTC. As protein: CASSYGTSGLSYEQYF.

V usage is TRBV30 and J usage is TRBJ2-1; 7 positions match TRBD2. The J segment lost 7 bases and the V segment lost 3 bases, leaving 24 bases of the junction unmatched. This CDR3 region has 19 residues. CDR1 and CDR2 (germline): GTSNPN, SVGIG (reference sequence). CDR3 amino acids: CAWRVPLRLASGHGNEQFF. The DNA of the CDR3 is TGTGCCTGGAGGGTCCCTCTGAGGTTGGCTAGCGGACATGGGAATGAGCAGTTCTTC.

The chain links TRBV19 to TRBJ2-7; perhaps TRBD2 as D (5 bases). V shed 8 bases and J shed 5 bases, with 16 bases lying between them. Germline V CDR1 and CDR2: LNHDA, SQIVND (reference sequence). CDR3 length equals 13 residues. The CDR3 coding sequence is TGTGCCAGTGGGTATTCAACGGGGAACGAGCAGTACTTC. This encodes CASGYSTGNEQYF. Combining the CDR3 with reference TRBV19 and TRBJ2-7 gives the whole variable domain DGGITQSPKYLFRKEGQNVTLSCEQNLNHDAMYWYRQDPGQGLRLIYYSQIVNDFQKGDIAEGYSVSREKKESFPLTVTSAQKNPTAFYLCASGYSTGNEQYFGPGTRLTVT.

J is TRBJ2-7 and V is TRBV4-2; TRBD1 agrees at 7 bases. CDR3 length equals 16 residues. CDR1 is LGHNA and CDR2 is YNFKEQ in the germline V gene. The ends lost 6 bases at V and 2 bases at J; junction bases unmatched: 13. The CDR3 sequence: CASSQKPGQLTYEQYF. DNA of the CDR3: TGTGCCAGCAGTCAAAAACCGGGACAGCTCACCTACGAGCAGTACTTC.

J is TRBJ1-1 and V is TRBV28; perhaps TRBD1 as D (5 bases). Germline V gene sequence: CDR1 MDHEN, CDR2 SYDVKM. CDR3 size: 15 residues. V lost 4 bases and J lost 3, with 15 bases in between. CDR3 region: CASSWGDGLHTEAFF. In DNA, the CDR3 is TGTGCCAGCAGTTGGGGGGACGGCCTCCACACTGAAGCTTTCTTT.

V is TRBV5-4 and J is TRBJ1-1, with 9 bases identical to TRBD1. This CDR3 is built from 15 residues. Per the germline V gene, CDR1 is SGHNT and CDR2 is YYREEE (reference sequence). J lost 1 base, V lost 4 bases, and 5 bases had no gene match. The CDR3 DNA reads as TGTGCCAGCAGCCCGAGGACAGGGGCGAACACTGAAGCTTTCTTT. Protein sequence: CASSPRTGANTEAFF.